A single sample gave rise to the 10 T cell receptor beta chains below, sequenced in a study of T-cell memory formation after mild COVID-19. TCRdb processed the 5' RACE reads anew with MiXCR; each CDR3 protein has one entry. The sample records about 440,000 distinct CDR3 sequences, around 20% being singletons. Sequenced sample: PBMCs or a T cell subset sorted from them (not recorded which). Receptors were obtained from an adult woman who had mild COVID-19 (a few samples of this study predate the infection). Cell type and time point are not known.

The table lists this clonotype with a few counts. This chain joins TRBV5-5 and TRBJ2-3, with 12 bases identical to TRBD2. The germline V gene encodes CDR1 SGHKS and CDR2 YYEKEE (reference sequence). The CDR3 consists of 14 residues. Trimming removed 4 bases from V and 5 bases from J; junction bases left unmatched: 2. CDR3 sequence reads: CASSRLAGEDTQYF. The CDR3 DNA reads as TGTGCCAGCAGCCGACTAGCGGGGGAAGATACGCAGTATTTT.

The V call is TRBV27, the J call TRBJ1-4; 10 bases map to TRBD1. The CDR3 length is 19 residues. Germline CDR1 reads MNHEY; CDR2 reads SMNVEV (reference sequence). Losses at the gene ends were 4 bases for V and 7 bases for J; bases not matched to a gene: 18. The CDR3 DNA sequence: TGTGCCAGCAGTTCCATATGGACCTCCTCGGGACAGGGGACTGAAAAACTGTTTTTT. It specifies CASSSIWTSSGQGTEKLFF.

The chain has TRBV7-3 and TRBJ2-2; D is perhaps TRBD1 (7 bases). This CDR3 is built from 16 residues. Trimming took off 1 base at V and 7 bases at J, with 16 bases between the two ends. Looked up from germline, CDR1 is SGHTA and CDR2 is FQGTGA. The CDR3 nucleotides are TGTGCCAGCAGCTTAATAAGTGGAGGGGGCAACGGGGAGCTGTTTTTT. This gives the protein CASSLISGGGNGELFF.

For the CDR3, the DNA is TGCGCCAGCAGCCCCCTAGCGGGCATCCAAGAGACCCAGTACTTC. It encodes CASSPLAGIQETQYF. V and J are TRBV4-1 and TRBJ2-5; 8 nucleotides align to TRBD2. The germline V gene encodes CDR1 MGHRA and CDR2 YSYEKL. V lost 4 bases to trimming and J lost 1 base; unmatched junction nucleotides: 5. There are 15 residues in the CDR3.

The chain is built from TRBV9 and TRBJ2-7; 9 nucleotides align to TRBD2. The germline V gene has CDR1 SGDLS and CDR2 YYNGEE. V was clipped by 0 bases and J by 3 bases; unmatched bases: 1. The length of the CDR3 is 14 residues. CDR3 in DNA: TGTGCCAGCAGCGTAGAACTAGCGGGCTACGAGCAGTACTTC. It translates to CASSVELAGYEQYF.

This clonotype was counted a few times. The rearrangement uses TRBV6-4 and TRBJ2-1; TRBD1 might be the D (6 bases). This CDR3 region has 14 residues. Germline loops: CDR1 MRHNA, CDR2 SNTAGT. Deletions cut 3 bases from V and 6 bases from J, with 12 bases between. CDR3 in DNA: TGTGCCAGCAGTGAGAGGATGGACAGCAATGAGCAGTTCTTC. Amino acid sequence: CASSERMDSNEQFF.

This clonotype was seen more than once but under ten times. The gene calls are TRBV5-1 and TRBJ2-7; 7 positions agree with TRBD2. The V gene end was trimmed by 4 bases and the J gene end by 3 bases; junction bases not matched to a gene: 7. The germline V gene has CDR1 SGHRS and CDR2 YFSETQ. The CDR3 totals 14 residues. CDR3 sequence: CASSLPGGFYEQYF. CDR3 sequence (DNA): TGCGCCAGCAGCCTCCCGGGGGGATTCTACGAGCAGTACTTC.

The chain carries TRBV27 and TRBJ1-2; 7 nucleotides align to TRBD1. The CDR3 spans 15 residues. After removal of 5 bases from V and 5 bases from J, the junction contained 11 bases not matched to a gene. Germline CDR1 reads MNHEY; CDR2 reads SMNVEV (reference sequence). The chain's CDR3 is CASSRRETGTYGYTF. CDR3 nucleotides: TGTGCCAGCAGTCGCCGGGAGACAGGGACATATGGCTACACCTTC.

The chain combines TRBV25-1 with TRBJ1-2, with D unresolved. The germline V gene encodes CDR1 MGHDK and CDR2 SYGVNS. The CDR3 contains 14 residues. Deletions cut 2 bases from V and 2 bases from J, with 9 bases between. The CDR3: CASSEIGRNYGYTF. The CDR3 bases are TGTGCCAGCAGTGAAATCGGACGGAACTATGGCTACACCTTC.

This clonotype was seen a few times. The V gene is TRBV7-6, the J gene TRBJ2-1, with unresolved D. The CDR3 is 16 residues long. Trimming shortened V by 5 bases and J by 6 bases, and 20 bases separated the two germline ends. Germline V CDR1 and CDR2: SGHVS, FNYEAQ. Here the CDR3 reads CASSPSPPTIVNEQFF. The CDR3 DNA is TGTGCCAGCAGCCCCTCCCCCCCGACAATCGTCAATGAGCAGTTCTTC.